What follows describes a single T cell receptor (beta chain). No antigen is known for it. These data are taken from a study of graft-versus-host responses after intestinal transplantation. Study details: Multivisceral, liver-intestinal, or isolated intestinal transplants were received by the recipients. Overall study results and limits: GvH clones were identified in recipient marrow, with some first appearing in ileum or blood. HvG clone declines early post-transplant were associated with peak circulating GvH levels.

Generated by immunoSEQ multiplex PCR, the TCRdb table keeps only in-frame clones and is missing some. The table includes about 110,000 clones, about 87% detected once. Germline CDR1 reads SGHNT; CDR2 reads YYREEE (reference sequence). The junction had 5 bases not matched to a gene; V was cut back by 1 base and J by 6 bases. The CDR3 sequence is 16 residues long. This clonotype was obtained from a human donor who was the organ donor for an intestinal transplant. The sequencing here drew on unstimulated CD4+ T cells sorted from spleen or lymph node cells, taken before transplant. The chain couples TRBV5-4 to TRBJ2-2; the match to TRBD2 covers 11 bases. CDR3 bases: TGTGCCAGCAGCTTGCATCTAGCGGGGGGTGCCGGGGAGCTGTTTTTT. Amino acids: CASSLHLAGGAGELFF.